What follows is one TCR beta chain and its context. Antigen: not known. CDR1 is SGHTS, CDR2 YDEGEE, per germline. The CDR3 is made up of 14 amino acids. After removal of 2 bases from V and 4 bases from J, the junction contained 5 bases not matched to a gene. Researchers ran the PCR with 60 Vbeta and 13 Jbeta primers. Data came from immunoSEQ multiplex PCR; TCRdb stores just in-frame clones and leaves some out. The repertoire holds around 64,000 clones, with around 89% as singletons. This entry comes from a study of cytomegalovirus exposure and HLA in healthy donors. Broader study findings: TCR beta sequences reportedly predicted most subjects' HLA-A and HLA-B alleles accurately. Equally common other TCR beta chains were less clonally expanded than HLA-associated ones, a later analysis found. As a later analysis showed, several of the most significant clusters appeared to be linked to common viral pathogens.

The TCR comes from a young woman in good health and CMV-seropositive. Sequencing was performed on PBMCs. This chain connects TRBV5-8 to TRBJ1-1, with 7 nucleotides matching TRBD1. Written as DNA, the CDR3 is TGTGCCAGCAGCTTTACAGGGGTAGGCACTGAAGCTTTCTTT. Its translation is CASSFTGVGTEAFF.